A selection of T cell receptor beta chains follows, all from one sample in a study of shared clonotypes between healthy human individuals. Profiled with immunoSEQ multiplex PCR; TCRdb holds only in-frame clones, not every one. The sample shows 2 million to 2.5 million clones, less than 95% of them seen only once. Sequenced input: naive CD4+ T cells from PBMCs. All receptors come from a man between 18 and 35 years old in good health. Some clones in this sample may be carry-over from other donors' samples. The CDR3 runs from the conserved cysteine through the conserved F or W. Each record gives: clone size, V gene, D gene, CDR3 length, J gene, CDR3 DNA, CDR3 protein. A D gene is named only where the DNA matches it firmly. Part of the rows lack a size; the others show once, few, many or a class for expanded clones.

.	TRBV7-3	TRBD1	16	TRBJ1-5	TGTGCCAGCAGCTCCCAGGACAGGGAAAGCAATCAGCCCCAGCATTTT	CASSSQDRESNQPQHF
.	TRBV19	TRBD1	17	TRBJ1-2	TGTGCCAGTAGTACTCTGACAGGGAAGGAAGATCGGTATGGCTACACCTTC	CASSTLTGKEDRYGYTF
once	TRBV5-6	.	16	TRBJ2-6	TGTGCCAGCAGCTACAACAGGGATTATGGGGCCAACGTCCTGACTTTC	CASSYNRDYGANVLTF
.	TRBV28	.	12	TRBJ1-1	TGTGCCAGCAATCTCCTAGGAAGTGAAGCTTTCTTT	CASNLLGSEAFF
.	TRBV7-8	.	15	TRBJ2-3	TGTGCCAGCAGCCGCTCAGACCTTACCCCGGCCGGGCAGTATTTT	CASSRSDLTPAGQYF
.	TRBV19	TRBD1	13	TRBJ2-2	TGTGCCAGTAGTTACAGGGGCGCCGGGGAGCTGTTTTTT	CASSYRGAGELFF
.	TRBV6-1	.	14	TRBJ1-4	TGTGCCAGCACCCTCGAGGGGACGTATGAAAAACTGTTTTTT	CASTLEGTYEKLFF
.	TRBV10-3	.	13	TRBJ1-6	TGTGCCATCAGTGACCAAACCATGGGGCCCCTCCACTTT	CAISDQTMGPLHF
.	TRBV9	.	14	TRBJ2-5	TGTGCCAGCAGCGGTGGACTGGGGGGTGAGACCCAGTACTTC	CASSGGLGGETQYF
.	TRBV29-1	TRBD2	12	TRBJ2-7	TGCAGCGTTGCTGCTAGCGGGAGGAGTCAGTACTTC	CSVAASGRSQYF
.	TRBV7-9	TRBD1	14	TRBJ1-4	TGTGCCAGCAGCCGGGGACAGGGTATTGAAAAACTGTTTTTT	CASSRGQGIEKLFF
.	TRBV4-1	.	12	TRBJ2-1	TGCGCCAGCAGCCAAGTTAAACTTGAGCAGTTCTTC	CASSQVKLEQFF
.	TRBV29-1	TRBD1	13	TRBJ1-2	TGCAGCGTTGGAGACGACAGGGTCTATGGCTACACCTTC	CSVGDDRVYGYTF
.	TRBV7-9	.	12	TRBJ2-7	TGTGCCAGCAGCTTAAACCAAAACGAGCAGTACTTC	CASSLNQNEQYF
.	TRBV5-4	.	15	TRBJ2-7	TGTGCCAGCAGCTACAAAACGGGAAGGATGTCCGAGCAGTACTTC	CASSYKTGRMSEQYF
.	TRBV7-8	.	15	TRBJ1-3	TGTGCCAGCAGCCCGTCAGGGTCTACTGGAAACACCATATATTTT	CASSPSGSTGNTIYF
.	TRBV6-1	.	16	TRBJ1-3	TGTGCCAGCAGTGATCCACCAGGGGTTTCGGGAAACACCATATATTTT	CASSDPPGVSGNTIYF
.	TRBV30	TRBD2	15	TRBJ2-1	TGTGCCTACTCTAGCGGGAGTTTCCCCTACAATGAGCAGTTCTTC	CAYSSGSFPYNEQFF
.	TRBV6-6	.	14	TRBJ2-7	TGTGCCAGCAGTATCGGGGGATGGTCCTACGAGCAGTACTTC	CASSIGGWSYEQYF
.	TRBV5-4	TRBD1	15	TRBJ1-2	TGTGCCAGCAGCTTAAACAGGGGCCTTCACTATGGCTACACCTTC	CASSLNRGLHYGYTF
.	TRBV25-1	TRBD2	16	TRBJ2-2	TGTGCCAGCGGGGGGACTAGCGGGATCGAAGTCGGGGAGCTGTTTTTT	CASGGTSGIEVGELFF
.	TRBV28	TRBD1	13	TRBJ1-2	TGTGCCAGCAGCACAGGGGGCGAGAGTGGCTACACCTTC	CASSTGGESGYTF
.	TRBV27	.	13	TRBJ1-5	TGTGCCAGCAGTCCCTTAAGGGACCAGCCCCAGCATTTT	CASSPLRDQPQHF
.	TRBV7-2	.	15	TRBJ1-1	TGTGCCAGCAGCTTCAGGGCCCTCTGGAACACTGAAGCTTTCTTT	CASSFRALWNTEAFF
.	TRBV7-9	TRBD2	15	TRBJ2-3	TGTGCCAGCACCCCTAGCGGGAGGGGCACAGATACGCAGTATTTT	CASTPSGRGTDTQYF
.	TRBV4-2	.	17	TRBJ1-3	TGTGCCAGCAGCCAAGGGTTTGACCGAGACTCTGGAAACACCATATATTTT	CASSQGFDRDSGNTIYF
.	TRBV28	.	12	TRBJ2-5	TGTGCCAGCACTATGACCCCGGGGACCCAGTACTTC	CASTMTPGTQYF
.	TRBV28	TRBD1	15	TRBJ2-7	TGTGCCAGCAGTCCTCCGACAGGGGGAAGCTACGAGCAGTACTTC	CASSPPTGGSYEQYF
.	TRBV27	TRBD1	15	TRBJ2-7	TGTGCCAGCAGTTACAGGGGGCTCCAATTCTACGAGCAGTACTTC	CASSYRGLQFYEQYF
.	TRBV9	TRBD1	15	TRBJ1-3	TGTGCCAGCAGCGACCGACAGGGGGCTGGAAACACCATATATTTT	CASSDRQGAGNTIYF
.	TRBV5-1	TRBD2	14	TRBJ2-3	TGCGCCAGCAGCGTACTAGCGGGGGCAGATACGCAGTATTTT	CASSVLAGADTQYF
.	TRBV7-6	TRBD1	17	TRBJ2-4	TGTGCCAGCAGCGCAAGCAGGGACAGGGCTCCCAAAAACATTCAGTACTTC	CASSASRDRAPKNIQYF
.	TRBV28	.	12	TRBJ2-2	TGTGCCAGCAGTATTGTCACCGGGGAGCTGCTTTTT	CASSIVTGELLF
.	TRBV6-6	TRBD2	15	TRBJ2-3	TGTGCCAGCAGTCCCGGACTAGCGGGAGGGGATACGCAGTATTTT	CASSPGLAGGDTQYF
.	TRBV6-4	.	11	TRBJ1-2	TGTGCCAGCCGTGGTATGGGCGGCTACACCTTC	CASRGMGGYTF
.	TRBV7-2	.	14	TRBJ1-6	TGTGCCAGCAGCTTAGACAGGTTATTTTCACCCCTCCACTTT	CASSLDRLFSPLHF
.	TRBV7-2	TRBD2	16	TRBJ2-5	TGTGCCAGCAGCTTAGGCTCGCTAGCGGGAGCAGAGACCCAGTACTTC	CASSLGSLAGAETQYF
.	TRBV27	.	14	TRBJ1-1	TGTGCCAGCAGCCTCGTCCGGGTGAACACTGAAGCTTTCTTT	CASSLVRVNTEAFF
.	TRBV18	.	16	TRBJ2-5	TGTGCCAGCTCACCAAAAGCGGTTTTCTCCGGGGAGACCCAGTACTTC	CASSPKAVFSGETQYF
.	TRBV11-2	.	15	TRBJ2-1	TGTGCCAGCAGCCAACAATCTAGCGAATACAATGAGCAGTTCTTC	CASSQQSSEYNEQFF
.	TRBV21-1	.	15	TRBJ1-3	TGTGCCAGCAGCAAAGGCGGAGACTCTGGAAACACCATATATTTT	CASSKGGDSGNTIYF
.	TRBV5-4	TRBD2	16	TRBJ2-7	TGTGCCAGCAGCTTTGGGGACGGGAGGAAGTCCTACGAGCAGTACTTC	CASSFGDGRKSYEQYF
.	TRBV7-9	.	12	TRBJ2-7	TGTGCCAGCAGCCGGGAGAGGGGCGAGCAGTACTTC	CASSRERGEQYF
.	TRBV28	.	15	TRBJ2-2	TGTGCCAGCAGCGGTCGAGTCTCGAACACCGGGGAGCTGTTTTTT	CASSGRVSNTGELFF
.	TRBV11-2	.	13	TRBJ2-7	TGTGCCAGCAGCTTAGGGGGCTTGGGCGAGCAGTACTTC	CASSLGGLGEQYF
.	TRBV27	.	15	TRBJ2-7	TGTGCCAGCAGTTTATCACTCGGTTCGGTCTACGAGCAGTACTTC	CASSLSLGSVYEQYF
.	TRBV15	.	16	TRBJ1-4	TGTGCCACCAGCCCCAACAGGGCGGGGACTAATGAAAAACTGTTTTTT	CATSPNRAGTNEKLFF
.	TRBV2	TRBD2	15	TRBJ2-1	TGTGCCAGCTCCACGACTAGCGGGAAAGACAATGAGCAGTTCTTC	CASSTTSGKDNEQFF
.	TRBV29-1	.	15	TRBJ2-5	TGCAGCGTTGGGTCCCTAATGCGAATTCGGGAGACCCAGTACTTC	CSVGSLMRIRETQYF